These T cell receptor beta chains were read from a single sample in a study of T-cell memory formation after mild COVID-19. TCRdb redid the calling of the 5' RACE reads with MiXCR, one entry per CDR3 protein. Of more than 100,000 distinct CDR3 sequences listed, approximately 17% are singletons. The sequenced sample was PBMCs or a T cell subset sorted from them (not recorded which). These receptors originate from a man younger than 35 who had mild COVID-19 (a few samples of this study predate the infection). Cell type and time point are not known. Each CDR3 is given with its conserved first and last residue. D genes are given only for firm matches. Size is stated for part of the rows, as once, few or many counts, or as a class when the clone is expanded.

j_gene	v_gene	abundance	d_gene	CDR3nt	CDR3aa
TRBJ2-5	TRBV5-4	NA	NA	TGTGCCAGCAGCTTGGGATTAGCGGCAGAGACCCAGTACTTC	CASSLGLAAETQYF
TRBJ1-5	TRBV5-1	many	NA	TGCGCCAGCAGCCCGGGTGATAGCAATCAGCCCCAGCATTTT	CASSPGDSNQPQHF
TRBJ2-4	TRBV6-6	NA	NA	TGTGCCAGCAGTTACGGTCAGGGGTGGACCAAAAACATTCAGTACTTC	CASSYGQGWTKNIQYF
TRBJ2-5	TRBV20-1	NA	NA	TGCAGTGCTAGAGGGAAGGGAAACCAAGAGACCCAGTACTTC	CSARGKGNQETQYF
TRBJ1-6	TRBV7-8	few	NA	TGTGCCAGCAGCTTAATCTCGAGTAGTGGTTCTACTCTCCACTTT	CASSLISSSGSTLHF
TRBJ2-5	TRBV20-1	NA	TRBD1	TGCAGTGCTAGGACAGGGGGCATGGAGACCCAGTACTTC	CSARTGGMETQYF
TRBJ1-2	TRBV5-6	many	TRBD1	TGTGCCAGCAGCTCCGGGACAGGGAATGGCTACACCTTC	CASSSGTGNGYTF
TRBJ1-6	TRBV20-1	few	TRBD1	TGCAGTGCCCCGAGGGGGGACAGAAAATTCAACTATAATTCACCCCTCCACTTT	CSAPRGDRKFNYNSPLHF
TRBJ2-1	TRBV19	few	TRBD1	TGTGCCAGTAGGCGTCGTGGGGACAGGGGAAATGAGCAGTTCTTC	CASRRRGDRGNEQFF
TRBJ2-7	TRBV6-2/TRBV6-3	few	NA	TGTGCCAGCAGAGCAACAGGGCGAGGGACCTACGAGCAGTACTTC	CASRATGRGTYEQYF
TRBJ2-3	TRBV7-3	many	TRBD2	TGTGCCAGCAGCCCTCGGGGGGGGGCTGGAGGAGATACGCAGTATTTT	CASSPRGGAGGDTQYF
TRBJ1-5	TRBV12-3/TRBV12-4	NA	NA	TGTGCCAGCAGCACAGGGTGGAATCAGCCCCAGCATTTT	CASSTGWNQPQHF
TRBJ1-2	TRBV5-5	few	NA	TGTGCCAGCGGGATGACAGCGAAAATCTATGGCTACACCTTC	CASGMTAKIYGYTF
TRBJ1-6	TRBV7-2	NA	NA	TGTGCCAGCAGCTTTATCCGGGACCGGTACTCACCCCTCCACTTT	CASSFIRDRYSPLHF
TRBJ1-1	TRBV5-5	many	TRBD1	TGTGCCAGCAGCCCCGATGGACAGGGAAGCATGAACACTGAAGCTTTCTTT	CASSPDGQGSMNTEAFF
TRBJ2-1	TRBV4-2	NA	TRBD2	TGTGCCAGCAGCCAGACCGGGACTAGATGGGATGAGCAGTTCTTC	CASSQTGTRWDEQFF
TRBJ2-7	TRBV10-2	NA	NA	TGCGCCAGCAGTGAGGGGATTAGCTCCTACGAGCAGTACTTC	CASSEGISSYEQYF
TRBJ1-3	TRBV7-2	few	NA	TGTGCCAGCAGCTTAGGTTTCGTAGGCTCTGGAAACACCATATATTTT	CASSLGFVGSGNTIYF
TRBJ1-2	TRBV6-5	NA	NA	TGTGCCAGCAGTTACGGCATACTAACGGGAGGCTACACCTTC	CASSYGILTGGYTF
TRBJ2-3	TRBV5-1	many	TRBD2	TGCGCCAGCAGCTTGACTAGCGGGGGGGATACGCAGTATTTT	CASSLTSGGDTQYF
TRBJ1-2	TRBV12-3/TRBV12-4	NA	TRBD1	TGTGCCAGCAGTAGCGACAGGGCCTGGGGCTATGGCTACACCTTC	CASSSDRAWGYGYTF
TRBJ2-2	TRBV2	NA	TRBD1	TGTGCCAGCAGACAGGGGACGGGCGGGGAGCTGTTTTTT	CASRQGTGGELFF
TRBJ2-7	TRBV30	NA	NA	TGTGCCTGGACTCCTGGGAGAGAGAGCTCCTACGAGCAGTACTTC	CAWTPGRESSYEQYF
TRBJ2-3	TRBV10-3	NA	NA	TGTGCCATCAGTGAGTCTAACAGCTACACAGATACGCAGTATTTT	CAISESNSYTDTQYF
TRBJ1-1	TRBV5-1	NA	NA	TGCGCCAGCAGCTTGGGGCACAGAACTATCGAGGGCACTGAAGCTTTCTTT	CASSLGHRTIEGTEAFF
TRBJ1-2	TRBV19	NA	TRBD1	TGTGCCAGTAGTCTCCGGACAGGGGGAGTCTATGGCTACACCTTC	CASSLRTGGVYGYTF
TRBJ1-1	TRBV29-1	once	NA	TGCAGCGTTGAAGGGGGTCGGGGCACTGAAGCTTTCTTT	CSVEGGRGTEAFF
TRBJ1-2	TRBV10-3	NA	NA	TGTGCCATCAAGGCGGCGGGGAGGTTCTATGGCTACACCTTC	CAIKAAGRFYGYTF
TRBJ1-1	TRBV5-4	few	NA	TGTGCCAGCAGCTTGGATGGAGTACCCGCTTTCTTT	CASSLDGVPAFF
TRBJ2-3	TRBV6-6	few	NA	TGTGCCAGCAGTTATACCTCCGGAGGACAGCGTCTCACAGATACGCAGTATTTT	CASSYTSGGQRLTDTQYF
TRBJ2-7	TRBV6-5	many	NA	TGTGCCAGCAGTTCCACTAGTGGCGAGCAGTACTTC	CASSSTSGEQYF
TRBJ1-5	TRBV6-5	NA	NA	TGTGCCAGCAGTTACTCGATTTCGGGGGATCAGCCCCAGCATTTT	CASSYSISGDQPQHF
TRBJ1-5	TRBV18	NA	NA	TGTGCCAGCTCTGCAAGGGATCAGCCCCAGCATTTT	CASSARDQPQHF
TRBJ2-1	TRBV19	NA	TRBD1	TGTGCCAGTAAGACAGGGAGCTCCTACAATGAGCAGTTCTTC	CASKTGSSYNEQFF
TRBJ2-5	TRBV9	NA	TRBD2	TGTGCCAGCAGCGTTGGAGCGGGGGGTGGGGAGACCCAGTACTTC	CASSVGAGGGETQYF
TRBJ2-4	TRBV20-1	NA	TRBD1	TGCAGTGCTAGAGATTGGGGACAGGGTATGAACATTCAGTACTTC	CSARDWGQGMNIQYF
TRBJ2-5	TRBV11-2	NA	NA	TGTGCCAGCAGCTTAGGTACCAACCTGGGGGAGACCCAGTACTTC	CASSLGTNLGETQYF
TRBJ1-1	TRBV7-2	NA	NA	TGTGCCAGCACCCCCGGCAGAGAAGCTTTCTTT	CASTPGREAFF
TRBJ2-5	TRBV28	few	NA	TGTGCCAGCAGTCCAGCGGGAGAGACCCAGTACTTC	CASSPAGETQYF
TRBJ1-1	TRBV7-2	few	NA	TGTGCCAGCAGCTGGTCCCTGAACACTGAAGCTTTCTTT	CASSWSLNTEAFF
TRBJ2-6	TRBV5-1	few	NA	TGCGCCAGCAGCTTTCAGGGCCCTACCTCTGGGGCCAACGTCCTGACTTTC	CASSFQGPTSGANVLTF
TRBJ2-7	TRBV20-1	few	NA	TGCAGTGCTAGAGGTAACGGAGTATACGAGCAGTACTTC	CSARGNGVYEQYF
TRBJ2-3	TRBV6-6	many	NA	TGTGCCAGCACTAAACTGGATACGCAGTATTTT	CASTKLDTQYF
TRBJ2-5	TRBV5-1	NA	TRBD2	TGCGCCAGCAGCTTGGCCTCTAGCGGGGGATTCCAAGAGACCCAGTACTTC	CASSLASSGGFQETQYF
TRBJ2-1	TRBV4-3	NA	NA	TGCGCCAGCAGCCAAGGGGGACACTATGAGCAGTTCTTC	CASSQGGHYEQFF
TRBJ2-7	TRBV12-3/TRBV12-4	few	NA	TGTGCCAGCAGTTCCCGGACAGTTACCTACGAGCAGTACTTC	CASSSRTVTYEQYF
TRBJ2-5	TRBV5-1	few	NA	TGCGCCAGCAGCTTTTCCGGGGCCGGGACCCAGTACTTC	CASSFSGAGTQYF